The rows below give T cell receptor beta chains drawn from one sample of a study of T cell responses to AZD1222 COVID-19 vaccine. Data came from immunoSEQ multiplex PCR; TCRdb stores just in-frame clones and leaves some out. The sample lists 130,000 to 150,000 clones; under 95% were seen once. Sequences were derived from peripheral blood, sampled on day 0 of AZD1222 vaccination. The receptors were sampled from an adult in good health. The CDR3 runs from the conserved cysteine through the conserved F or W. Clone size is not always given. Where it is, it says once, few, many or a class for expanded clones.

TRBV5-1,once,CASSFYGNSYNEQFF
TRBV7-7,.,CASSPGVSLAGNTIYF
TRBV4-1,.,CASSQFRGGQDTGELFF
TRBV5-6,.,CASSFSRTGYTF
TRBV5-1,.,CASSLGEGQYF
TRBV19,.,CASSIYSGQGRPQHF
TRBV7-2,.,CASRPGRGGTEAFF
TRBV6-2/TRBV6-3,.,CASSTGGLNTGELFF
TRBV6-5,.,CASIPPGRLGPLHF
TRBV12-3/TRBV12-4,.,CASSFGRAYEQYF
TRBV6-5,.,CASSSRRAAHLDEQFF
TRBV2,.,CASTRGQNTEAFF
TRBV7-2,.,CASSLARTGKRGYTF
TRBV10-2,.,CASSEKGLNTEAFF
TRBV6-5,.,CASSFRADNEQFF
TRBV5-8,.,CASSFQGGISTDTQYF
TRBV4-1,once,CASSQTLGTADSPLHF
TRBV12-3/TRBV12-4,.,CASSLEVLTEAFF
TRBV5-1,.,CASSPGTGGTNQPQHF
TRBV7-9,.,CASSLASGGGSNEQFF
TRBV4-1,.,CASSRRLAGVDYNEQFF
TRBV5-1,.,CASYPAGTTEAFF
TRBV4-2,.,CASSQDWEGTGEQYF
TRBV7-9,.,CASSPGRGWDTEAFF
TRBV11-2,.,CASSLGPGLGEQFF
TRBV30,.,CAWTAEKRSGANVLTF
TRBV9,.,CASSVAGGKETQYF
TRBV6-6,.,CASSTSTSGGNEQFF
TRBV6-6,.,CASSYGGRGGYTF
TRBV6-5,.,CASSYAQTNTEAFF
TRBV11-2,.,CASSPQGAKTGELFF
TRBV2,few,CATKRQGLNTGELFF
TRBV7-8,once,CASSLVQGADTF
TRBV19,.,CASSIVGPGGFGYTF
TRBV10-3,.,CAISESMWDLSNYGYTF
TRBV19,.,CASSTSYDSAQHF
TRBV19,once,CASDAVSGNTIYF
TRBV2,.,CASMLAGSTDTQYF
TRBV7-9,.,CASSAAGGGSSTDTQYF
TRBV2,.,CASSSIDTQYF
TRBV5-1,.,CASSSPEETNEKLFF
TRBV2,.,CASSEEQGGYNEQFF
TRBV10-1,.,CASSAGNTIYF
TRBV20-1,.,CSATPFAEAFF
TRBV6-2/TRBV6-3,.,CASSSGLHGATQYF
TRBV2,.,CASSDGGFQSTDTQYF
TRBV24-1,.,CATSGGGTGPHYGYTF
TRBV3-1/TRBV3-2,.,CASRNRDRDEKLFF
TRBV19,.,CASSRMVGQSGNTIYF
TRBV6-6,once,CASSYSPGSYGYTF
TRBV6-2/TRBV6-3,once,CASSSLGWGTEAFF
TRBV5-8,.,CASSRETRDYNQPQHF
TRBV7-8,.,CASSLARRGPSDNSPLHF
TRBV3-1/TRBV3-2,.,CASSHLRLADTQYF
TRBV9,.,CASSVDGENEKLFF